These 2 T cell receptor beta chains were all obtained from the same sample, sequenced in a study of technical replicates of blood from several donors. The repertoire was sequenced with immunoSEQ multiplex PCR; TCRdb's copy has only in-frame clones and lacks some. The sample contains some 77,000 clones, 70% to 90% of which appear only once. The sequenced sample consisted of PBMCs. The source is a human donor in good health. Some clones in this sample may be carry-over from other donors' samples.

The chain couples TRBV5-1 to TRBJ1-1, with a possible D match to TRBD1 (5 bases). The V gene lost 1 base and the J gene lost 4 bases, with 14 bases spanning the gap. CDR1 and CDR2 from the germline V gene are SGHRS and YFSETQ. The CDR3 runs 15 residues. The CDR3 region has the DNA TGCGCCAGCAGCTTGTGGGGGGGGGAGGCCACTGAAGCTTTCTTT. It translates to CASSLWGGEATEAFF.

The gene calls are TRBV10-3 and TRBJ2-7; 9 bases match TRBD1. There are 15 residues in the CDR3. Germline CDR1 ENHRY, CDR2 SYGVKD. The trim removed 0 bases at V and 4 bases at J, leaving 4 bases unmatched. CDR3 sequence (DNA): TGTGCCATCAGTGAGTCGGGGACAGGGTTATACGAGCAGTACTTC. It codes for CAISESGTGLYEQYF.